A selection of T cell receptor beta chains follows, all from one sample in a study of blood T cell repertoires in COVID-19. The assay was immunoSEQ multiplex PCR, and TCRdb's table has in-frame clones only and misses some. The repertoire holds approximately 210,000 clones, roughly 87% seen once, with 1.9% in the top ten. Specimen: peripheral blood. These receptors all stem from a man aged 40-50 years with active or convalescent COVID-19. CDR3s include the opening cysteine and the closing phenylalanine or tryptophan. D genes are given only for firm matches. Size values are once, few and many counts, or a class for expanded clones, and some rows have none.

V	D	size	length	J	DNA	CDR3
TRBV4-1	TRBD2	-	15	TRBJ2-3	TGCGCCAGCAGCCAAGATCGGGGGGTAACAGATACGCAGTATTTT	CASSQDRGVTDTQYF
TRBV5-1	TRBD1	once	18	TRBJ2-6	TGCGCCAGCAGCTTGTGGGGACAGGGGGGCTCTGGGGCCAACGTCCTGACTTTC	CASSLWGQGGSGANVLTF
TRBV2	TRBD1	-	13	TRBJ2-7	TGTGCCAGCCACACGCACAGGGGATTAGGGCAGTACTTC	CASHTHRGLGQYF
TRBV19	TRBD2	-	16	TRBJ2-5	TGTGCCAGTAGTCGCCTCGGGGCGGGGGGCCTTGAGACCCAGTACTTC	CASSRLGAGGLETQYF
TRBV12-3/TRBV12-4	-	-	12	TRBJ2-5	TGTGCCAGCAGTTTCATCGGAGAGACCCAGTACTTC	CASSFIGETQYF
TRBV3-1/TRBV3-2	-	-	14	TRBJ2-2	TGTGCCAGCAGCCGCCAAAGACTAGCCGGGGAGCTGTTTTTT	CASSRQRLAGELFF
TRBV27	TRBD2	-	15	TRBJ2-1	TGTGCCAGCAGTTTAGCTAGCGGGGGTGGCAATGAGCAGTTCTTC	CASSLASGGGNEQFF
TRBV29-1	TRBD1	-	13	TRBJ2-3	TGCAGCGTCCGGGACAGGGGCACAGATACGCAGTATTTT	CSVRDRGTDTQYF
TRBV5-1	-	few	15	TRBJ1-1	TGCGCCAGCAGCCGAAATACAGGTAGGGTCACTGAAGCTTTCTTT	CASSRNTGRVTEAFF
TRBV25-1	TRBD2	-	17	TRBJ2-3	TGTGCCAGCAGTGAGGACGCGCATAGCGGGGACACAGATACGCAGTATTTT	CASSEDAHSGDTDTQYF
TRBV28	-	once	13	TRBJ1-2	TGTGCCAGCAGTTTAACAGGAAACTATGGCTACACCTTC	CASSLTGNYGYTF
TRBV6-2/TRBV6-3	TRBD1	-	14	TRBJ2-7	TGTGCCAGCAGCCAATGGACAGGGTCCTACGAGCAGTACTTC	CASSQWTGSYEQYF
TRBV5-6	TRBD1	-	15	TRBJ2-7	TGTGCCAGCAGCTGGGACAGGGGGACCTCCTACGAGCAGTACTTC	CASSWDRGTSYEQYF